The subject of this entry is one TCR beta chain. The specificity of this receptor is unknown. Per-nucleotide qualities are absent, and no much larger clonotype sits a single base away. The sample originates from a study of T cells in tuberculosis listed by TCRdb under 2018. Describing the broader study: In the study, CD1B tetramers and high-throughput TCR immunosequencing were combined to characterize T cells specific for the mycobacterial lipid antigen glucose monomycolate (GMM). A South African clinical cohort compared IGRA-negative adolescents, IGRA-positive adolescents with latent tuberculosis and adults with active tuberculosis, ten per group. PBMC from active tuberculosis patients were archived either before standard anti-tuberculosis treatment began or within 7 days of the start of that treatment.

This sample's time point label indicates: new active TB diagnosis, blood taken before or within 7 days of starting treatment. The active tuberculosis patients were newly diagnosed, HIV-seronegative South African adults aged 18 years or older. Confirmation of active tuberculosis was obtained by positive sputum smear microscopy and/or positive M. tuberculosis culture. Unsorted cryopreserved PBMC were immunosequenced, covering on average approximately 98,000 T cells per clinical donor. The CDR3, cysteine through phenylalanine, is 14 amino acids long. Only the CDR3 part of the read is kept: 42 bases, read in frame from the first base. As encoded in the germline V gene, CDR1 is SNHLY while CDR2 is FYNNEI. Ends trimmed: V by 9 bases, J by 4 bases; bases unmatched to a gene: 11. The full study reports these points: Clinical samples were selected based on the availability of cryopreserved specimens, with adults included as active tuberculosis cases and adolescents included as controls. Compared with IGRA-negative controls, TCR-alpha repertoires from active tuberculosis had smaller mean NN-distances to GMM-specific TCRs, which suggests clonal expansion of these TCRs. Shorter CDR3-alpha lengths in active tuberculosis patients partly drove the smaller NN-distances, and the TCR-beta difference was not statistically significant. An accuracy of 85% to 90% (AUROC 0.85 to 0.9) was reached by a classifier using the diverse GMM-specific repertoire, compared with 60% to 70% accuracy when GEM motif frequencies were used.

TCR libraries were generated with the immunoSEQ multiplex PCR assay, using TCR-beta and/or TCR-alpha/delta assays for each sample. The amplified TCR libraries were sequenced using the Illumina high-throughput platform. The paper's data handling went like this. Clustering and dimensionality reduction relied on pairwise TCRdist distances among GMM-specific receptors from T cells that were either sorted ex vivo or expanded in vitro. Each clinical repertoire received a mean NN-distance score, defined as the average TCRdist to the nearest 10% of tetramer-positive reference sequences. GEM TCR motif frequency was computed as the fraction of unique TCRs matching known GEM sequences by V/J usage and CDR3 length. Linear discriminant analysis with leave-one-out cross-validation, implemented in scikit-learn, was used to classify active tuberculosis. In its TCRdb copy, this immuneACCESS table keeps in-frame sequences only and misses some clones. Where compared with another copy, unresolved V genes explain less than half of these, and the others have no known cause. The V and J calls and clone size were taken over from that table, and D and trimming were inferred from the DNA. Counted in this sample were under 40,000 clones; less than 95% of them appeared once. The ten largest clones take up approximately 4.3% of the sample.

Sequencing used PBMCs, obtained at tuberculosis diagnosis. The V and J segments used are TRBV2 and TRBJ2-7, with 8 bases in between that match TRBD2. This TCR was recovered from an adult with tuberculosis. The DNA is TGTGCCAGTGGCAGGGGCGGGGGGTCGTACGAGCAGTACTTC. Its translation reads: CASGRGGGSYEQYF.